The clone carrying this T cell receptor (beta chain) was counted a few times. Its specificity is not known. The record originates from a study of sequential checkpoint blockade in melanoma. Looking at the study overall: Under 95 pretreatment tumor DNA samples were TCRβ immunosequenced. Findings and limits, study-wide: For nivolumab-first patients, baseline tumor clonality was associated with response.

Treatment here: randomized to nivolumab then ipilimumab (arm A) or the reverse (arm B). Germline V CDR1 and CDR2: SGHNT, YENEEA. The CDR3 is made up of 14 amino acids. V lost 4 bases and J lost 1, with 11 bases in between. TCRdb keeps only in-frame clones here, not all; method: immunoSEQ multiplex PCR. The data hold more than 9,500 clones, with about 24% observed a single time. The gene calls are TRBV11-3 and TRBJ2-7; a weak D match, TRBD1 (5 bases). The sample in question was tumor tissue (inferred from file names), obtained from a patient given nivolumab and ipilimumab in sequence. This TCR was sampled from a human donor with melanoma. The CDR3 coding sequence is TGTGCCAGCAGCTCTGGGCGGACATCCTACGAGCAGTACTTC. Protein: CASSSGRTSYEQYF.